These 17 T cell receptor beta chains were sequenced from one sample in a study of cytomegalovirus exposure and HLA in healthy donors (dated by TCRdb to the late 2010s). The method behind the library was the immunoSEQ multiplex PCR assay. For the multiplex PCR, a mixture combining 60 forward primers for TCR Vbeta segments and 13 reverse primers for TCR Jbeta segments was used. This is the immuneACCESS table as TCRdb keeps it, with only in-frame sequences that have V and J called. A part of the clones is gone; compared with another copy, unresolved V genes explain less than half, and the rest is unexplained. The sample table shows approximately 74,000 clones, and about 71% are seen once. More than 7% of the sample is held by the ten biggest clonotypes. Sequenced sample: PBMCs. The receptors shown here come from a woman between 40 and 55 years old in good health and CMV-seronegative.

This chain connects TRBV19 to TRBJ1-1; 8 bases are shared with TRBD1. Looked up from germline, CDR1 is LNHDA and CDR2 is SQIVND (reference sequence). The CDR3 sequence is 15 residues long. V gave up 8 bases and J gave up 0 bases; unmatched junction bases: 8. DNA of the CDR3: TGTGCCAGTGGGGCCGAGGACAGGGTGAACACTGAAGCTTTCTTT. It codes for CASGAEDRVNTEAFF.

This chain connects TRBV11-2 to TRBJ1-1; no firm D call. The length of the CDR3 is 15 residues. The ends were cut back, 2 bases at V and 4 bases at J, with 14 bases in the middle. Germline V gene lookup returns CDR1 SGHAT and CDR2 FQNNGV. CDR3 amino acids: CASSLFGEPRTEAFF. CDR3 in DNA: TGTGCCAGCAGCTTATTCGGGGAACCCCGCACTGAAGCTTTCTTT.

This clone was seen a handful of times. This chain links TRBV7-9 with TRBJ2-2; 7 nucleotides agree with TRBD1. The CDR3 covers 16 residues. The V gene end was trimmed by 5 bases and the J gene end by 7 bases; junction bases not matched to a gene: 13. CDR1 and CDR2 from the germline V gene are SEHNR and FQNEAQ (reference sequence). The CDR3 DNA reads TGTGCCAGCAGCCCGGTGGAGACAGGGCGTGGCGGGGAGCTGTTTTTT. This encodes CASSPVETGRGGELFF.

Concerning this clone: Germline is not matched at one junction end, which may reflect a read error. The same CDR3 also results from other DNA sequences found in this sample. The V call is TRBV7-7, the J call TRBJ2-5; D gene uncertain. There are 13 residues in the CDR3. Germline V gene sequence: CDR1 SSHAT, CDR2 FNYEAQ (reference sequence). The CDR3, as DNA: TGTGCTAGCAGCTTAGACACAGAGGAGACCCAGTACTTC. This codes for CASSLDTEETQYF.

CDR3 nucleotide sequence: TGTGCCAGTAGTATAGACGTAGCCTCCTACAATGAGCAGTTCTTC. It translates to CASSIDVASYNEQFF. This rearrangement joins TRBV19 to TRBJ2-1; unclear D gene. CDR1 is LNHDA, CDR2 SQIVND, per germline (reference sequence). This CDR3 has 15 residues. V was shortened by 0 bases and J by 0 bases, with 6 bases between the two germline ends.

The chain combines TRBV7-3 with TRBJ1-1; D is possibly TRBD1 (6 bases). The V end lost 1 base, the J end lost 8 bases, and 17 bases lay between the germline ends. This CDR3 contains 15 residues. Germline V gene lookup returns CDR1 SGHTA and CDR2 FQGTGA. The CDR3 loop reads CASSLSPGETREAFF. Written as DNA, the CDR3 is TGTGCCAGCAGCTTAAGCCCAGGGGAAACGCGAGAAGCTTTCTTT.

The chain is built from TRBV7-2 and TRBJ2-3; D might be TRBD2 (5 bases). The CDR3 has 15 amino acids. Germline CDR1 reads SGHTA; CDR2 reads FQGNSA. V was cut by 2 bases and J by 0 bases, with 9 bases left in between. The CDR3 DNA reads TGTGCCAGCAGCTTACTTGGCGGGAGCACAGATACGCAGTATTTT. Translation gives CASSLLGGSTDTQYF.

The rearrangement joins TRBV9 to TRBJ2-7, with D possibly matching TRBD1 (5 bases). Between the trimmed V and J ends, which lost 5 bases and 2 bases, there was a span of 14 bases. CDR1 and CDR2 (germline): SGDLS, YYNGEE. The CDR3 sequence is 14 residues long. The DNA for the CDR3 is TGTGCCAGCAGTCCACAGGTGATAACCTACGAGCAGTACTTC. It is translated as CASSPQVITYEQYF.

The chain couples TRBV9 to TRBJ2-1, with D possibly matching TRBD2 (6 bases). Germline CDR1 is SGDLS and CDR2 is YYNGEE. V gave up 4 bases and J gave up 9 bases, with 11 bases separating them. This CDR3 is built from 12 residues. The CDR3 coding sequence is TGTGCCAGCAGCCCGCGGGGCGGTGAGCAGTTCTTC. As protein: CASSPRGGEQFF.

The V and J genes are TRBV7-2 and TRBJ2-1, with a weak D call TRBD1 (6 bases). The CDR3 sequence is 14 residues long. V lost 0 bases and J 9 bases, leaving 12 bases between the germline ends. CDR1 is SGHTA and CDR2 is FQGNSA in the germline V gene. The chain's CDR3 is CASSLAGQLLEQFF. CDR3 nucleotide sequence: TGTGCCAGCAGCTTAGCGGGACAACTCCTTGAGCAGTTCTTC.

This clone is a singleton in its sample. V usage is TRBV5-1 and J usage is TRBJ2-5, with D perhaps matching TRBD2 (5 bases). The CDR3 totals 14 residues. V lost 0 bases to trimming and J lost 5 bases, with 11 bases between them. The germline V gene has CDR1 SGHRS and CDR2 YFSETQ. The CDR3 sequence: CASSLASSRETQYF. The CDR3, as DNA: TGCGCCAGCAGCTTGGCTAGCTCTAGGGAGACCCAGTACTTC.

This clone was detected only a few times. The chain recombines TRBV5-1 with TRBJ2-7; 7 bases fit TRBD1. Germline assignment: CDR1 SGHRS and CDR2 YFSETQ. The V gene end was trimmed by 4 bases and the J gene end by 0 bases; junction bases not matched to a gene: 1. This CDR3 has 13 amino acids. The CDR3 sequence: CASSNRGSYEQYF. The CDR3 nucleotides are TGCGCCAGCAGCAACAGGGGCTCCTACGAGCAGTACTTC.

This clone occurred once. The rearrangement links TRBV11-2 to TRBJ2-1; D possibly corresponds to TRBD1 (7 bases). Germline CDR1 is SGHAT and CDR2 is FQNNGV. CDR3 size: 13 residues. The V end lost 5 bases, the J end lost 9 bases, and 14 bases lay between the germline ends. CDR3 coding DNA: TGTGCCAGCAGCCTGAACAGGGGAGGTGAGCAGTTCTTC. Protein product: CASSLNRGGEQFF.

The genes are TRBV5-4 and TRBJ2-7; 8 nucleotides line up with TRBD1. In germline, CDR1 is SGHNT, CDR2 YYREEE (reference sequence). CDR3 size: 15 residues. The J segment lost 4 bases and the V segment lost 4 bases, leaving 10 bases of the junction unmatched. CDR3 DNA sequence: TGTGCCAGCAGCGACCCCTCGACAGGGGCATACGAGCAGTACTTC. Protein: CASSDPSTGAYEQYF. Full variable domain (remainder filled in from reference TRBV5-4 and TRBJ2-7): ETGVTQSPTHLIKTRGQQVTLRCSSQSGHNTVSWYQQALGQGPQFIFQYYREEENGRGNFPPRFSGLQFPNYSSELNVNALELDDSALYLCASSDPSTGAYEQYFGPGTRLTVT.

The J gene is TRBJ1-3, the V gene TRBV14, with 9 bases aligning to TRBD1. The CDR3 is 17 residues long. V lost 4 bases and J lost 6; bases outside the gene matches: 13. Germline CDR1 and CDR2: SGHDN and FVKESK. For the CDR3, the DNA is TGTGCCAGCAGCCGAGTCGCCGGGACAGGGAACAAAAACACCATATATTTT. Encoded protein: CASSRVAGTGNKNTIYF.

The V call is TRBV30, the J call TRBJ2-2; TRBD2 might be the D (6 bases). V lost 3 bases to trimming and J lost 2 bases, with 13 bases between them. From germline, CDR1 is GTSNPN and CDR2 SVGIG (reference sequence). The CDR3 consists of 15 residues. The CDR3 coding sequence is TGTGCCTGGAGAAGGGGCGGGGCTAACACCGGGGAGCTGTTTTTT. Protein product: CAWRRGGANTGELFF.

The genes are TRBV5-1 and TRBJ1-6, with 11 bases that match TRBD1. The CDR3 has 17 amino acids. Germline V gene lookup returns CDR1 SGHRS and CDR2 YFSETQ. Trimming removed 4 bases from V and 0 bases from J; junction bases left unmatched: 3. The CDR3 sequence is CASSEGTGGSYNSPLHF. CDR3 coding DNA: TGCGCCAGCAGCGAGGGGACAGGGGGCTCCTATAATTCACCCCTCCACTTT.